This T cell receptor beta chain was documented in a study of control samples from healthy donors and cancer patients. Assay: immunoSEQ multiplex PCR; the TCRdb copy retains only in-frame clones and omits some. The data contain about 61,000 clones, almost 90% of them singletons. Per germline, CDR1 MNHNY and CDR2 SVGAGI (reference sequence). The CDR3 consists of 13 residues. After removal of 6 bases from V and 5 bases from J, the junction contained 3 bases not matched to a gene. This receptor was obtained from a man in his 60s with colorectal cancer. Sequencing was carried out using PBMCs. This chain joins TRBV6-6 and TRBJ2-4, with 8 nucleotides matching TRBD2. For the CDR3, the DNA is TGTGCCAGCAGGGCGGGGGGCGAAAACATTCAGTACTTC. It encodes CASRAGGENIQYF.